These T cell receptor beta chains were read from a single sample in a study of T-cell reconstitution after alpha-beta-depleted transplantation in children. MiXCR, run by TCRdb on the PCR reads, gives a single entry per CDR3 protein. The table has hundreds of thousands of distinct CDR3 sequences, about 17% seen once. This specimen consisted of PBMCs from the stem cell graft donor, obtained from the stem cell graft. The receptors shown here come from a human donor who donated a stem cell graft to a child with acute lymphoblastic leukemia. CDR3s include the opening cysteine and the closing phenylalanine or tryptophan. Each record gives: J gene, D gene, clone size, V gene, CDR3 protein, CDR3 DNA. A D gene is named only where the DNA matches it firmly. The size of a clone is reported for some rows only, either as once, few or many, or as a class for expanded clones.

TRBJ1-1 TRBD1 - TRBV11-1 CASSLFRGEAEAFF TGTGCCAGCAGCTTGTTCAGGGGGGAGGCTGAAGCTTTCTTT
TRBJ2-1 TRBD2 - TRBV6-1 CASRGLAGGYWNEQFF TGTGCCAGCAGGGGACTAGCGGGAGGATATTGGAATGAGCAGTTCTTC
TRBJ2-1 - few TRBV15 CATSRDPLLGGSYNEQFF TGTGCCACCAGCAGAGATCCCCTACTAGGGGGCTCCTACAATGAGCAGTTCTTC
TRBJ1-5 - - TRBV10-3 CAISEAGVSQPQHF TGTGCCATCAGTGAGGCAGGGGTAAGTCAGCCCCAGCATTTT
TRBJ2-7 - - TRBV3-1 CASSPFESYPTYEQYF TGTGCCAGCAGCCCCTTTGAGAGTTACCCCACCTACGAGCAGTACTTC
TRBJ2-2 - - TRBV5-8 CASSLGYSAAGELFF TGTGCCAGCAGCTTGGGTTATTCGGCGGCCGGGGAGCTGTTTTTT
TRBJ2-1 TRBD2 - TRBV5-1 CASSALADNEQFF TGCGCCAGCAGCGCCCTAGCGGACAATGAGCAGTTCTTC
TRBJ2-7 TRBD2 few TRBV5-1 CASSQGTSGRVTYEQYF TGCGCCAGCAGCCAAGGGACTAGCGGGAGGGTTACCTACGAGCAGTACTTC
TRBJ2-5 - few TRBV4-1 CASSQLRAPETQYF TGCGCCAGCAGCCAACTTCGGGCCCCAGAGACCCAGTACTTC
TRBJ1-1 - few TRBV29-1 CSVEAGGAFF TGCAGCGTCGAGGCAGGAGGAGCTTTCTTT
TRBJ1-1 - - TRBV7-9 CASAEDMGRGNTEAFF TGTGCCAGCGCTGAAGACATGGGGCGCGGGAACACTGAAGCTTTCTTT
TRBJ2-5 - few TRBV6-5 CASSYSMGETQYF TGTGCCAGCAGTTACAGTATGGGAGAGACCCAGTACTTC
TRBJ2-1 TRBD1 few TRBV29-1 CSVDEEDRVYNEQFF TGCAGCGTTGACGAGGAGGACAGGGTCTACAATGAGCAGTTCTTC
TRBJ2-5 - few TRBV20-1 CSASVRQYRETQYF TGCAGTGCTAGCGTGAGACAGTACCGAGAGACCCAGTACTTC
TRBJ2-2 - - TRBV20-1 CCASEWGSGELFF TGCTGTGCTAGTGAATGGGGATCCGGGGAGCTGTTTTTT
TRBJ2-3 - - TRBV20-1 CSAGVPGLLTDTQYF TGCAGTGCGGGCGTACCGGGACTTCTCACAGATACGCAGTATTTT
TRBJ2-2 TRBD1 few TRBV5-1 CASSYGQGATGELFF TGCGCCAGCAGCTACGGACAGGGGGCCACCGGGGAGCTGTTTTTT
TRBJ2-3 TRBD2 many TRBV24-1 CATSDLDGTSVGYTQYF TGTGCCACCAGTGATTTGGATGGGACTAGCGTCGGATATACGCAGTATTTT
TRBJ2-7 TRBD2 few TRBV5-1 CASSPTASGNYEQYF TGCGCCAGCAGCCCGACTGCTAGCGGGAACTACGAGCAGTACTTC
TRBJ2-2 TRBD2 - TRBV3-1 CASSPGLAASVRELFF TGTGCCAGCAGCCCCGGACTAGCGGCGTCGGTCCGGGAGCTGTTTTTT
TRBJ1-5 - few TRBV12-3/TRBV12-4 CASRDQYSNQPQHF TGTGCCAGCAGGGACCAGTATAGCAATCAGCCCCAGCATTTT
TRBJ2-3 - few TRBV5-1 CASSPRGGYTDTQYF TGCGCCAGCAGCCCCAGGGGGGGGTACACAGATACGCAGTATTTT
TRBJ2-1 - many TRBV20-1 CSATTLYYNQFF TGCAGTGCGACGACTCTTTACTACAACCAGTTCTTC
TRBJ2-1 TRBD2 few TRBV7-9 CSSGSGAISSYNEQFF TGCTCGTCTGGCAGCGGGGCTATTAGCTCCTACAATGAGCAGTTCTTC
TRBJ2-7 - - TRBV15 CATSRDKGAYEQYF TGTGCCACCAGCAGAGATAAGGGGGCCTACGAGCAGTACTTC
TRBJ2-1 - few TRBV18 CASSNGGDEQFF TGTGCCAGCTCCAACGGGGGTGATGAGCAGTTCTTC
TRBJ2-3 - - TRBV7-9 CASSWGPDTDTQYF TGTGCCAGCAGCTGGGGACCGGACACAGATACGCAGTATTTT